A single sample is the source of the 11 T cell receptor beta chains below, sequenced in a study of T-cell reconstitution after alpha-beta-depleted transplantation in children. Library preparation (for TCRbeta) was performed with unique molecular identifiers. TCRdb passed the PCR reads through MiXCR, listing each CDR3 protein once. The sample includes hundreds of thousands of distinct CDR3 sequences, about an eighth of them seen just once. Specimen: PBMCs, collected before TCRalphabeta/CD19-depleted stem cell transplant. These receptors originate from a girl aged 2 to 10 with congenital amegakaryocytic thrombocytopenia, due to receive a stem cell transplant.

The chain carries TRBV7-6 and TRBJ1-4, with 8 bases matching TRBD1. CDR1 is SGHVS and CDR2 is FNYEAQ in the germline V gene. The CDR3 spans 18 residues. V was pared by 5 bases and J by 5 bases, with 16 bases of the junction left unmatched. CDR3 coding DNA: TGTGCCAGCAGCCCCTACCCCAGGGGGCGGAGGGGCAATGAAAAACTGTTTTTT. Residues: CASSPYPRGRRGNEKLFF.

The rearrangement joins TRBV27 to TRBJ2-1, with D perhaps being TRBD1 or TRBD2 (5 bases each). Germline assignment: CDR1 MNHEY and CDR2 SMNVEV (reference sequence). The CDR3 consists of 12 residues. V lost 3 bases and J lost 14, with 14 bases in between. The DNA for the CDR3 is TGTGCCAGCAGTTTTGGGACCTCAAAGGAGTTCTTC. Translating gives CASSFGTSKEFF.

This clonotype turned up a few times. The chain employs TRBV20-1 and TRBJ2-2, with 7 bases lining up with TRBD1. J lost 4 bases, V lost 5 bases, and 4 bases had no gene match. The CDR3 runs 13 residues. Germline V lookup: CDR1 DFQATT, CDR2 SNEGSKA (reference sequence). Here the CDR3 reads CSAEGTATGELFF. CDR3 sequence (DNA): TGCAGTGCTGAAGGGACAGCCACCGGGGAGCTGTTTTTT.

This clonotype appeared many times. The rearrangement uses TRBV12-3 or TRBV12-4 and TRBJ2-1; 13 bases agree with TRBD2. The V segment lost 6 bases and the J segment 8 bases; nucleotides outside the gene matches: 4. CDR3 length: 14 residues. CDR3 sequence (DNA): TGTGCCAGCAGGCGGACTAGCGGGAGCTATGAGCAGTTCTTC. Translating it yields CASRRTSGSYEQFF.

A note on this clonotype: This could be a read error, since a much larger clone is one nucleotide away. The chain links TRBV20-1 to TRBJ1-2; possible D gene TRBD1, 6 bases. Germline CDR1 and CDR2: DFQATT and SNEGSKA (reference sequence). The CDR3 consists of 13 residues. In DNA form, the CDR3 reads TGCAGTGCACCCGGACAGACTAACTATGGCGACACCTTC. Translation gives CSAPGQTNYGDTF.

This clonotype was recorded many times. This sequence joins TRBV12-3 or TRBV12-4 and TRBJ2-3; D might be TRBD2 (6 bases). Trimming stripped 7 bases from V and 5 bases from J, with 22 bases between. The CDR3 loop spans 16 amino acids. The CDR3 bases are TGTGCCAGCATCCCCCAGCGTGGGACTCCCCGAGATACGCAGTATTTT. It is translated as CASIPQRGTPRDTQYF.

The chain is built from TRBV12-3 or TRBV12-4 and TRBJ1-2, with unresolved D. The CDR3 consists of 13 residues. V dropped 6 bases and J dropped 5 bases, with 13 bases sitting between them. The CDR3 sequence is CASSPFRNYGYTF. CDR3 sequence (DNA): TGTGCCAGCAGCCCCTTTCGCAATTATGGCTACACCTTC.

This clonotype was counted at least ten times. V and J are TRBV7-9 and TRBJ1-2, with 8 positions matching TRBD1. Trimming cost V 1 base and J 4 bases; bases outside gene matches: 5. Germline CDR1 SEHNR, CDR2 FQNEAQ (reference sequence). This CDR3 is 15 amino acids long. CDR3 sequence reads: CASSLGDRPFYGYTF. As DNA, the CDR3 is TGTGCCAGCAGCTTAGGGGACAGGCCCTTCTATGGCTACACCTTC.

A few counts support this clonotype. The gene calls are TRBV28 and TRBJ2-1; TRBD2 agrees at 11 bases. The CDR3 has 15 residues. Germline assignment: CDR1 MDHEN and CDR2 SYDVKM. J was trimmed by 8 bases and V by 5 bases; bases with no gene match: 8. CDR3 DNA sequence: TGTGCCAGCAGTCACCTAGCGGGAGGTTACTATGAGCAGTTCTTC. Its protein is CASSHLAGGYYEQFF.

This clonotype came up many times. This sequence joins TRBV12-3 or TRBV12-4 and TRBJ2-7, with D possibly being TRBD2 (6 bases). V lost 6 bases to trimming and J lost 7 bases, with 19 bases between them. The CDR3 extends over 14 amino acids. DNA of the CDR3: TGTGCCAGCAGCCCCAACCCGGGACTTGTTGAGCAGTACTTC. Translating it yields CASSPNPGLVEQYF.

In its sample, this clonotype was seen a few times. This CDR3 reads CSAGTSGSLSYNEQFF. Written as DNA, the CDR3 is TGCAGTGCTGGGACTAGCGGGAGTCTATCCTACAATGAGCAGTTCTTC. The genes are TRBV20-1 and TRBJ2-1, with 14 nucleotides matching TRBD2. CDR1 is DFQATT and CDR2 is SNEGSKA in the germline V gene (reference sequence). V lost 5 bases and J lost 1; bases outside the gene matches: 4. The CDR3 runs to 16 residues.